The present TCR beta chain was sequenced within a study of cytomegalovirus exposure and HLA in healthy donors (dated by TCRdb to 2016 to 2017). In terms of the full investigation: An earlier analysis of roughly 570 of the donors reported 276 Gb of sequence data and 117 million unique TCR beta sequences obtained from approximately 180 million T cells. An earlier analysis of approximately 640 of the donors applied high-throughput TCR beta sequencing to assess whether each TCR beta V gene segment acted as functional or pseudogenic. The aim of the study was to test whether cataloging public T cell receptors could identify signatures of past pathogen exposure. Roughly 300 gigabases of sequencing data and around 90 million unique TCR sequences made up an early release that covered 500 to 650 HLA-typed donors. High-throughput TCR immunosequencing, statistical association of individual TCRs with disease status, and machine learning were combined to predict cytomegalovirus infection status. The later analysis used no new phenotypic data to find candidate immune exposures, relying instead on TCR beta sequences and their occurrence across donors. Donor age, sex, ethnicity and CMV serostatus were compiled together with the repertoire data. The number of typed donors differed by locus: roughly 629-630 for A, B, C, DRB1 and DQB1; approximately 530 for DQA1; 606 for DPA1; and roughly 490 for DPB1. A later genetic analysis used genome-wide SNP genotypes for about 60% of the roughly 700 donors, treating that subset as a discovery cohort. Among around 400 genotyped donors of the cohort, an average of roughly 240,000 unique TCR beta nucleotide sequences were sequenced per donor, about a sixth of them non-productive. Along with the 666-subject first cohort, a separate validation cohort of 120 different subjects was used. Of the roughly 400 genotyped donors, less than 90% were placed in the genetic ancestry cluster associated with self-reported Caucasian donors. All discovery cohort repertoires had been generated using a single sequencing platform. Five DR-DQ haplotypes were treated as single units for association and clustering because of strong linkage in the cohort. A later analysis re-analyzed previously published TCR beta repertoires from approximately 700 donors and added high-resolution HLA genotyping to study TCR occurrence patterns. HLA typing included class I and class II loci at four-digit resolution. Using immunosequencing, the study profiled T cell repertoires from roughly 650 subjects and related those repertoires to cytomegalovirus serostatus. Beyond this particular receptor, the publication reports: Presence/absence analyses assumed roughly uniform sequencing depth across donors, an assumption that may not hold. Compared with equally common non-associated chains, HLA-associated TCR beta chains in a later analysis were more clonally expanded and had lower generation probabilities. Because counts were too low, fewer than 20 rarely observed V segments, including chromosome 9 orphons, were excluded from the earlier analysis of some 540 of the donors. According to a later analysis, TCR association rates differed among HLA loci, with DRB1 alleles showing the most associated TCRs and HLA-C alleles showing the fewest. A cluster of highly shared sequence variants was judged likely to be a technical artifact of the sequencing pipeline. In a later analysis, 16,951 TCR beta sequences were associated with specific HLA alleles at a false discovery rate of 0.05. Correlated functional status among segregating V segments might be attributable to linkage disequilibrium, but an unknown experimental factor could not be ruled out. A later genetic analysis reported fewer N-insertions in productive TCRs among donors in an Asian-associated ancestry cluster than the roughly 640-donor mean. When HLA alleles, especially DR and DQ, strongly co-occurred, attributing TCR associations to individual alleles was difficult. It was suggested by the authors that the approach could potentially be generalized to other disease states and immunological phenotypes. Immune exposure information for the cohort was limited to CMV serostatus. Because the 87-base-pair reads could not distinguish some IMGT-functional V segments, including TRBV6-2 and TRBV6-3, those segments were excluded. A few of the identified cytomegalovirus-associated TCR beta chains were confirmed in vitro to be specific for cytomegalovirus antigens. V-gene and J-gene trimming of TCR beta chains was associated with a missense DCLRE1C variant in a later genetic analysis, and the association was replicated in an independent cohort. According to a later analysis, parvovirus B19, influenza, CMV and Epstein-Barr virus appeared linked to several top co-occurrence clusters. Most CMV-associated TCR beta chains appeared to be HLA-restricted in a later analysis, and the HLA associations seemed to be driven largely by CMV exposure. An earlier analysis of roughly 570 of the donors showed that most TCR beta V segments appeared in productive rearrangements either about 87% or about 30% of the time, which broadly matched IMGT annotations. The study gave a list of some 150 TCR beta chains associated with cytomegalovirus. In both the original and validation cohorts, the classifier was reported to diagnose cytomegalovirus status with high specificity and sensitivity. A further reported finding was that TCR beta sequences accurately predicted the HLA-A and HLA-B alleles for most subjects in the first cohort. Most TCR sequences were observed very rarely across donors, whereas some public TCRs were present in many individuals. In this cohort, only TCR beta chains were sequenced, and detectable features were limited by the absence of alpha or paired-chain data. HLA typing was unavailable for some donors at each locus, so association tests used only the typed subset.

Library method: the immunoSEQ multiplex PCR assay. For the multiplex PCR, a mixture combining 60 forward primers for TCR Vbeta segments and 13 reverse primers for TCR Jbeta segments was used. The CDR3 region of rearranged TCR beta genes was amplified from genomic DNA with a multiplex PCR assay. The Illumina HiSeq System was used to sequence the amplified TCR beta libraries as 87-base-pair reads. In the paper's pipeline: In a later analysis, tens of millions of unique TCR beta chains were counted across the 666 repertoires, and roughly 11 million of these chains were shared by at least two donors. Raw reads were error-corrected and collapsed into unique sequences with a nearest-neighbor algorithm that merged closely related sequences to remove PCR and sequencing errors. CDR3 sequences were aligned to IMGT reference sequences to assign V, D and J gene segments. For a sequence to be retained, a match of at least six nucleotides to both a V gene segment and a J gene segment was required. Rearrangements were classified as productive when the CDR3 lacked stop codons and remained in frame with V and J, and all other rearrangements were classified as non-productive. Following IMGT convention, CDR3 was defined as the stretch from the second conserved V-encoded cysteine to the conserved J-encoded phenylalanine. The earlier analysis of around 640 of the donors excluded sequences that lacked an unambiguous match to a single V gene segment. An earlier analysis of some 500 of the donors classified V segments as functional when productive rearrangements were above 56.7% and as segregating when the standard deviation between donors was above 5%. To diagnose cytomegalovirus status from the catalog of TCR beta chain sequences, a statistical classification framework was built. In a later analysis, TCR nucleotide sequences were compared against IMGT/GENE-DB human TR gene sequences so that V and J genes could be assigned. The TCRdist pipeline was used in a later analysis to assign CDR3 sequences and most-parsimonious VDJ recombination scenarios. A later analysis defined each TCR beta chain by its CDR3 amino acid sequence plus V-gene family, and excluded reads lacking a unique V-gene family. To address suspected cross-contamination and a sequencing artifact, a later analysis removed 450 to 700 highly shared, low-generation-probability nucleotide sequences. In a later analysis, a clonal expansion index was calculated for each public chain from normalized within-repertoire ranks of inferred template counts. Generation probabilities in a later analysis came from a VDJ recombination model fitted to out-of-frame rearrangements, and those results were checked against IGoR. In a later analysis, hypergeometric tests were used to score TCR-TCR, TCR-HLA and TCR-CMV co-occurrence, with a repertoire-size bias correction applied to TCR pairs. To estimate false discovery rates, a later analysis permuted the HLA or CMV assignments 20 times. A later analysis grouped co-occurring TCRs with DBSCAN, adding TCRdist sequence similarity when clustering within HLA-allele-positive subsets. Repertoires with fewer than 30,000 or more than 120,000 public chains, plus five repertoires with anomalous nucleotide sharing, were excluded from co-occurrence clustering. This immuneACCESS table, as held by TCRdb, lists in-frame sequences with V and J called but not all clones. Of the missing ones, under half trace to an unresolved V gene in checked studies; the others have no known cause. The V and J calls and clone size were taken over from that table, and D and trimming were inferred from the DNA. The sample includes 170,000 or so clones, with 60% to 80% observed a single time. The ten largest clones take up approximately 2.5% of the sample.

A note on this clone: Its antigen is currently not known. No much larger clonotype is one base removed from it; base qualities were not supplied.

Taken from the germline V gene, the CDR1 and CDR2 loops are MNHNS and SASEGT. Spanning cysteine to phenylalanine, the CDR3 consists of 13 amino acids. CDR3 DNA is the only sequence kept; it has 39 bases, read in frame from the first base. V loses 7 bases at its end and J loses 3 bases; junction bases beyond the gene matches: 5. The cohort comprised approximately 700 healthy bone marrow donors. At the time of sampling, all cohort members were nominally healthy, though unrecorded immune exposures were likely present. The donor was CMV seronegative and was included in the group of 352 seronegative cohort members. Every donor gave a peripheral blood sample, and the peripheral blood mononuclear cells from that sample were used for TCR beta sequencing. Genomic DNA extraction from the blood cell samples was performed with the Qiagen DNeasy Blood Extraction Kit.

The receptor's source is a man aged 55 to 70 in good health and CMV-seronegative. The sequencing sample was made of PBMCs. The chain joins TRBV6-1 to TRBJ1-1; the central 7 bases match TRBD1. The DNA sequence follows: TGTGCCAGCATCAGACAGGGTGACACTGAAGCTTTCTTT. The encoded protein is CASIRQGDTEAFF.